This TCR beta chain derives from a study of T cells after yellow fever vaccination. Findings and caveats of the study: Detected again after the booster were most primary-vaccination clones, at almost 97% CD4 and 88% CD8. Bulk-population clonotypes that are abundant could appear as contaminants in FACS-sorted repertoires. Weaker, the secondary response had a peak occurring faster, on day 5 versus 15.

A word on this clonotype: What it binds is not known.

TCRdb re-derived calls from the 5' RACE reads in MiXCR, one entry per CDR3 protein. The data contain some 110,000 distinct CDR3 sequences, roughly 7.9% of them singletons. CDR1 is SNHLY and CDR2 is FYNNEI in the germline V gene. The V gene end was trimmed by 6 bases and the J gene end by 7 bases; junction bases not matched to a gene: 8. The CDR3 extends over 14 amino acids. This sequence originates from a man aged 18 to 30 who received the YFV17D yellow fever vaccine. Specimen: CD4+ T cells sorted from PBMCs, collected around 45 days after the first yellow fever vaccination. The chain uses TRBV2 and TRBJ2-1; 8 nucleotides line up with TRBD1. This CDR3 reads CASSGQGHWNEQFF. The CDR3 region has the DNA TGTGCCAGCAGCGGACAGGGTCACTGGAATGAGCAGTTCTTC.